The T cell receptor beta chain described here comes from a study of blood T cell repertoires in COVID-19. The J segment lost 6 bases and the V segment lost 3 bases, leaving 12 bases of the junction unmatched. This CDR3 spans 16 amino acids. Germline V lookup: CDR1 SGHNT, CDR2 YYREEE (reference sequence). Assay used: immunoSEQ multiplex PCR; TCRdb lists only in-frame clones, some missing. The data show some 170,000 clones, 65% to 90% seen once. The study counted Cohort 3 donors as recovered given two negative PCRs, clearance, or symptom resolution. The gene calls are TRBV5-4 and TRBJ1-2; 9 nucleotides align to TRBD1. The sample was PBMCs or T cells enriched from blood (not recorded which). The receptor's source is a man in his forties or fifties who had recovered from COVID-19. CDR3 coding DNA: TGTGCCAGCAGCTCGATGGACCGGGGACAGGGTGATGGCTACACCTTC. Its protein product is CASSSMDRGQGDGYTF.